Listed below are T cell receptor beta chains from one sample, sequenced in a study of cytomegalovirus exposure and HLA in healthy donors. The data were produced by immunoSEQ multiplex PCR, yet TCRdb's version contains in-frame clones alone and is incomplete. The sample carries about 180,000 clones, about 79% recorded once. The sample was PBMCs. All receptors come from a man between 18 and 35 years old in good health and CMV-seronegative. Both conserved end residues are part of each CDR3.

j_gene: TRBJ2-7; v_gene: TRBV2; len: 14; CDR3aa: CASSESQGPYEQYF
j_gene: TRBJ1-1; v_gene: TRBV15; len: 12; CDR3aa: CATVSQGTEAFF
j_gene: TRBJ2-5; v_gene: TRBV28; len: 14; CDR3aa: CASSAPLGAETQYF
j_gene: TRBJ1-5; v_gene: TRBV28; len: 14; CDR3aa: CASSLSGVRQPQHF
j_gene: TRBJ2-7; v_gene: TRBV28; len: 14; CDR3aa: CASRPGGQGREQYF
j_gene: TRBJ2-5; v_gene: TRBV5-1; len: 14; CDR3aa: CASSPSTEVETQYF
j_gene: TRBJ1-1; v_gene: TRBV27; len: 14; CDR3aa: CASSLSGQHTEAFF
j_gene: TRBJ1-4; v_gene: TRBV30; len: 11; CDR3aa: CAWSVSEKLFF
j_gene: TRBJ2-7; v_gene: TRBV5-1; len: 14; CDR3aa: CASSSGQGAYEQYF
j_gene: TRBJ1-2; v_gene: TRBV23-1; len: 18; CDR3aa: CASSQSSPSGGEVGGYTF
j_gene: TRBJ2-7; v_gene: TRBV5-1; len: 13; CDR3aa: CASSLDNAYEQYF